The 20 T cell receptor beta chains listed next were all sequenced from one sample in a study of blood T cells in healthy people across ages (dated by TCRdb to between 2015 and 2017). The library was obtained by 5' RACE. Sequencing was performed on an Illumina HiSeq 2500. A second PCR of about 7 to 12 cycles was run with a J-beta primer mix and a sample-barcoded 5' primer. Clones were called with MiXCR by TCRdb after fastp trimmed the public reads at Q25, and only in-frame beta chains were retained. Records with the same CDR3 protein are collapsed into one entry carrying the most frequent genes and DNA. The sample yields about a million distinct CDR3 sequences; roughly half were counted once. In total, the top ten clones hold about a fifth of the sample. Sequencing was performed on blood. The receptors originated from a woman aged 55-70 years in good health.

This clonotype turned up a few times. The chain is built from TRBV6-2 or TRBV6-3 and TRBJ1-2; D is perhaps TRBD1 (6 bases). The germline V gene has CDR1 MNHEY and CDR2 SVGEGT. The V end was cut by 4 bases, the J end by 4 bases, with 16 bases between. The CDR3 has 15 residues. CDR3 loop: CASSSSGVKSYGYTF. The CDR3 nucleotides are TGTGCCAGCAGTTCCTCAGGGGTGAAGTCCTATGGCTACACCTTC.

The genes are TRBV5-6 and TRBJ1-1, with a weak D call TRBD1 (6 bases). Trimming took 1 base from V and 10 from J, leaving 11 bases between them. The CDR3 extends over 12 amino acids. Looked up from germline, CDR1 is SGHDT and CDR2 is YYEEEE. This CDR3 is CASSLTGFGAFF. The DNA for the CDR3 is TGTGCCAGCAGCTTGACAGGGTTCGGAGCTTTCTTT.

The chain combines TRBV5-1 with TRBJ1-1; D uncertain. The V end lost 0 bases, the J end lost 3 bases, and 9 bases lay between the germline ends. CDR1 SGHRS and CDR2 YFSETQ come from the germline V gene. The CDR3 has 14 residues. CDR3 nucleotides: TGCGCCAGCAGCTTGGGTGGGGTTGACACTGAAGCTTTCTTT. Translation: CASSLGGVDTEAFF.

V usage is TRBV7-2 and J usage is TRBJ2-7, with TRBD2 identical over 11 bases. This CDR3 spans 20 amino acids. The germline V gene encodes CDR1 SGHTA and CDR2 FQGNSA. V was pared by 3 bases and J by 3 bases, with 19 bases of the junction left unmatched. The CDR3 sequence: CASSFRTPGGSGTSGYEQYF. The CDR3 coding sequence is TGTGCCAGCAGCTTTCGGACACCTGGGGGTTCCGGGACTAGCGGCTACGAGCAGTACTTC.

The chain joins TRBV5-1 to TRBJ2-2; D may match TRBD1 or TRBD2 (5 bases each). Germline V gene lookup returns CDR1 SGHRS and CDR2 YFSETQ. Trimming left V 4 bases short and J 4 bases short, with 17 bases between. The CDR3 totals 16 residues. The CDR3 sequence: CASSLPGRGGTGELFF. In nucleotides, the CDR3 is TGCGCCAGCAGCCTACCGGGACGAGGAGGCACCGGGGAGCTGTTTTTT. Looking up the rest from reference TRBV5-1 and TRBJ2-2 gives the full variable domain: KAGVTQTPRYLIKTRGQQVTLSCSPISGHRSVSWYQQTPGQGLQFLFEYFSETQRNKGNFPGRFSGRQFSNSRSEMNVSTLELGDSALYLCASSLPGRGGTGELFFGEGSRLTVL.

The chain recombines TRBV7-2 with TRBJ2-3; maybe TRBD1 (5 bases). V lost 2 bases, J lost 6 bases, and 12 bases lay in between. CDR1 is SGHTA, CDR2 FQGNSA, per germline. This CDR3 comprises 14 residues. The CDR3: CASSLYQGVDTQYF. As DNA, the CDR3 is TGTGCCAGCAGCTTATACCAGGGCGTGGATACGCAGTATTTT.

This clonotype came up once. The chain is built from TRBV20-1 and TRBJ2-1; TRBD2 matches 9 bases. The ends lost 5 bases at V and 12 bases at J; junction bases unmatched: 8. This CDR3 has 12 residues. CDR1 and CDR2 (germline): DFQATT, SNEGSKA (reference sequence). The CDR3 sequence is CSAPPSGIGQFF. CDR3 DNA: TGCAGTGCTCCCCCTAGCGGGATCGGGCAGTTCTTC.

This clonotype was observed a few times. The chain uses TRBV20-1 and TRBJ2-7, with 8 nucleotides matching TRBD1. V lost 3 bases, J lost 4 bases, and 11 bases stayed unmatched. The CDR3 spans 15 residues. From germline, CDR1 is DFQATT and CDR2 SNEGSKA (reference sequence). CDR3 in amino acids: CSASARQGLRYEQYF. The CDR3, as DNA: TGCAGTGCTAGCGCCCGACAGGGGTTGCGGTACGAGCAGTACTTC.

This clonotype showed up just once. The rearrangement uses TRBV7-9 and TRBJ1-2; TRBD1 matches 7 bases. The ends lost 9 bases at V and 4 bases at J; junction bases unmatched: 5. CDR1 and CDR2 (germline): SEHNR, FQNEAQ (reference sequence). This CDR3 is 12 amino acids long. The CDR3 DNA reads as TGTGCCAGAAGCGGGGACAGCTATGGCTACACCTTC. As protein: CARSGDSYGYTF.

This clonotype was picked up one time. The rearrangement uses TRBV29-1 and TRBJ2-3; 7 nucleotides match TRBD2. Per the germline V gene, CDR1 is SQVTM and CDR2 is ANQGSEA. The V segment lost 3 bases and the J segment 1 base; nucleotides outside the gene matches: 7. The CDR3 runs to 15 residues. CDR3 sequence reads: CSVDTGGSGTDTQYF. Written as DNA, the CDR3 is TGCAGCGTTGATACTGGCGGGAGTGGCACAGATACGCAGTATTTT.

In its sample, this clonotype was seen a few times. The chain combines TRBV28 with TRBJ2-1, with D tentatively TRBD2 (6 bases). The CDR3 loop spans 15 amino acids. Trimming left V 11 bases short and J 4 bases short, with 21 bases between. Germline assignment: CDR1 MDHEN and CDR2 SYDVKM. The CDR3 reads CASVGGSGLYNEQFF. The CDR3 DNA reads TGTGCCTCTGTTGGGGGTAGCGGTTTATACAATGAGCAGTTCTTC.

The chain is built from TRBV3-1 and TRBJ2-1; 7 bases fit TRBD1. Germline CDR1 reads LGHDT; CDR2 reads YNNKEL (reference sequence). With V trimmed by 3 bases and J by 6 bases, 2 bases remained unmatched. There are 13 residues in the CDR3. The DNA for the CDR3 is TGTGCCAGCAGCCAGGGACAGTCCAATGAGCAGTTCTTC. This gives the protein CASSQGQSNEQFF.

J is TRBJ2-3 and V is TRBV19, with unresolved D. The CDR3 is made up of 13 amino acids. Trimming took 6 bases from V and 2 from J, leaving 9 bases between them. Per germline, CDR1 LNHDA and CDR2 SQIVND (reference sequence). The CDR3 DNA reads TGTGCCAGTAGATGGGCCAACACAGATACGCAGTATTTT. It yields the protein CASRWANTDTQYF. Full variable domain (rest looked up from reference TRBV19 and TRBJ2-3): DGGITQSPKYLFRKEGQNVTLSCEQNLNHDAMYWYRQDPGQGLRLIYYSQIVNDFQKGDIAEGYSVSREKKESFPLTVTSAQKNPTAFYLCASRWANTDTQYFGPGTRLTVL.

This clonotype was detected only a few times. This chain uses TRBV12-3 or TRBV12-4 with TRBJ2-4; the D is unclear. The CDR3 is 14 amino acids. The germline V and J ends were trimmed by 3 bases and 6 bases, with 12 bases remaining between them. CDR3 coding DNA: TGTGCCAGCAGTTTGGGCTGGGTTGGAAACATTCAGTACTTC. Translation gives CASSLGWVGNIQYF.

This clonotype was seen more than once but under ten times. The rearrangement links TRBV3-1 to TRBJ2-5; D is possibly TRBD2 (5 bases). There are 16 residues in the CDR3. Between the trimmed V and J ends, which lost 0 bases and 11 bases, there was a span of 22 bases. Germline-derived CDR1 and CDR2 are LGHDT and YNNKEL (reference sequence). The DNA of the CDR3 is TGTGCCAGCAGCCAAGATCTTGCGACTACTACTCGATGGCAGTACTTC. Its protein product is CASSQDLATTTRWQYF.

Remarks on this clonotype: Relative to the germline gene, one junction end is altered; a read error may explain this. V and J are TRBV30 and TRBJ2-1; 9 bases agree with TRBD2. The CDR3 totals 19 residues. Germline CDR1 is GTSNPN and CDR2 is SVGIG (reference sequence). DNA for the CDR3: TGTGCCTGGAGTCCCTTTACAGGCGACTTAGCGGGAGTGGGGAATGAACAGTTCTTC. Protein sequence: CAWSPFTGDLAGVGNEQFF. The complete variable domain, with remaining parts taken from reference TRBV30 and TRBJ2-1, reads SQTIHQWPATLVQPVGSPLSLECTVEGTSNPNLYWYRQAAGRGLQLLFYSVGIGQISSEVPQNLSASRPQDRQFILSSKKLLLSDSGFYLCAWSPFTGDLAGVGNEQFFGPGTRLTVL.

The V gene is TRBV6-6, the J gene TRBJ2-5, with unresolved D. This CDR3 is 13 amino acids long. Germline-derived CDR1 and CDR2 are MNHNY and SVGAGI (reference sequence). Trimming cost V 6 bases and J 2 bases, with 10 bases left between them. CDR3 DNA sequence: TGTGCCAGCAGCCTCGTCAGGCAAGAGACCCAGTACTTC. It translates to CASSLVRQETQYF.

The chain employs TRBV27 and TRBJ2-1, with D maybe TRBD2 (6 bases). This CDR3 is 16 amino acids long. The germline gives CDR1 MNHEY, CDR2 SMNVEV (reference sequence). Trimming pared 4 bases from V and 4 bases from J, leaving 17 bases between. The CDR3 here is CASSWTGERAYNEQFF. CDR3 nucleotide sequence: TGTGCCAGCAGTTGGACCGGTGAGCGGGCGTACAATGAGCAGTTCTTC.

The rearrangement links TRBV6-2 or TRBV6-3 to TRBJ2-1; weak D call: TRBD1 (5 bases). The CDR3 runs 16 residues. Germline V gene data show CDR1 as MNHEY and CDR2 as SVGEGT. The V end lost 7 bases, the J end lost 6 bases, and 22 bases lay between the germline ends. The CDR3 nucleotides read TGTGCCAGCAATCCCGGACACAGACGACTTCTCAATGAGCAGTTCTTC. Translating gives CASNPGHRRLLNEQFF.

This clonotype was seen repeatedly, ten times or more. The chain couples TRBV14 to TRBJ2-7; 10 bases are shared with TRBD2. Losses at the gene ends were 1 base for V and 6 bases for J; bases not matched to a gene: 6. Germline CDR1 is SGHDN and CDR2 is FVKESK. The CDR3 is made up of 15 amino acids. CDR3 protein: CASSQVASGRSEQYF. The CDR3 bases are TGTGCCAGCAGCCAAGTGGCTAGCGGGAGATCCGAGCAGTACTTC.